The clone carrying this TCR beta chain was recorded at least ten times. No antigen is known for it. From RNA transcripts, TCR beta CDR3 regions were amplified. In the first-round RT-PCR of the TCR CDR3, the HTBI primer set was used. TCRdb reprocessed the multiplex PCR reads via MiXCR and lists one record per CDR3 protein. The sample contains 600,000 to 700,000 distinct CDR3 sequences, roughly 14% of which appear only once. This sample stems from a study of T cells in Graves' hyperthyroidism and ophthalmopathy. Turning to the study itself: Peripheral blood samples were taken at initial diagnosis, prior to any treatment. Study results and limitations: Blood also carried most thyroid clonotypes expanded above 0.001.

The CDR3 length is 13 residues. Germline loops: CDR1 SGHVS, CDR2 FQNEAQ. The ends were cut back, 3 bases at V and 4 bases at J, with 9 bases in the middle. Sequencing used blood. V and J are TRBV7-8 and TRBJ2-5; no reliable D call. The TCR sequence derives from a woman aged 35 to 49 with Graves' ophthalmopathy. The CDR3 sequence: CASSLRRVETQYF. In DNA, the CDR3 is TGTGCCAGCAGCTTGCGGCGAGTAGAGACCCAGTACTTC. Full variable domain (rest looked up from reference TRBV7-8 and TRBJ2-5): GAGVSQSPRYKVAKRGQDVALRCDPISGHVSLFWYQQALGQGPEFLTYFQNEAQLDKSGLPSDRFFAERPEGSVSTLKIQRTQQEDSAVYLCASSLRRVETQYFGPGTRLLVL.